This T cell receptor beta chain was captured by sequencing in a study of vaccination and CD4 T cells after COVID-19. Study-level background: Samples were taken after vaccination, a median of approximately 70 days after dose two, with a range of 14 to 241.

Cultured CD4+ T-cell DNA underwent Oncomine TCR Beta short-read sequencing. TCRdb ran MiXCR on the PCR reads and lists one entry per CDR3 protein. Of around 15,000 distinct CDR3 sequences in the sample, over 55% were seen once. Of note for this clonotype: As yet, its antigen is unknown.

Findings of the study overall: The median SARS-CoV-2-reactive clonotype number increased from 21 to 38, without statistical significance.

Between the trimmed V and J ends, which lost 5 bases and 8 bases, there was a span of 12 bases. CDR1 and CDR2 (germline): SGHTA, FQGNSA. CDR3 length: 12 residues. Specified treatment: approximately nine-day PBMC culture with coronavirus spike peptide pools or control peptides (ViraFEST assay). The J gene is TRBJ1-1, the V gene TRBV7-2, with unresolved D. The sample taken for sequencing was CD4+ T cells from blood, cultured in vitro. The clonotype originates from a human donor who had recovered from COVID-19. CDR3: CASSRRGGEAFF. CDR3 bases: TGTGCCAGCAGCCGCCGGGGTGGGGAAGCTTTCTTT.